This TCR beta chain was profiled in a study of cytomegalovirus exposure and HLA in healthy donors. The study's findings and limits: The study flagged approximately 180 TCR beta chains as cytomegalovirus-associated. At a 0.05 false discovery rate, a later analysis found around 17,000 TCR beta sequences to be associated with HLA alleles. A later analysis found that most CMV-associated TCR beta chains appeared HLA-restricted.

With regard to this clone: What it recognizes is unknown.

Germline CDR1 reads SGHTA; CDR2 reads FQGNSA. The V and J ends lost 5 bases and 8 bases respectively, with 19 bases between them. The CDR3 length is 15 residues. With 60 Vbeta and 13 Jbeta primers, the PCR was carried out. Clones were read by immunoSEQ multiplex PCR, and TCRdb kept only the in-frame ones, dropping some. The table lists about 140,000 clones, more than 70% of them singletons. The gene calls are TRBV7-2 and TRBJ1-3; D is possibly TRBD1 (6 bases). The sample was PBMCs. The sequence was obtained from a man aged 18 to 30 in good health and CMV-seropositive. The CDR3, as DNA: TGTGCCAGCAGCCCGGGAGGAGGGACAAGGCACACCATATATTTT. Its protein is CASSPGGGTRHTIYF.